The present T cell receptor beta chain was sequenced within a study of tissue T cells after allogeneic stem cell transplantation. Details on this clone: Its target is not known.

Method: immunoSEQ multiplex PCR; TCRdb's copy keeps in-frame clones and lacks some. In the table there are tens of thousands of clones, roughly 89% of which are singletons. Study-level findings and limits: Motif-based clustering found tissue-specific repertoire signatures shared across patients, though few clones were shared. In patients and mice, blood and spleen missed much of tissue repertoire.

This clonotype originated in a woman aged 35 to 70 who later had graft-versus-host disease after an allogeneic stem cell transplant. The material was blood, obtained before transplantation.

Here the CDR3 reads CASSPDRGYGNTIYF. The CDR3 bases are TGTGCCAGCAGTCCGGACAGGGGTTATGGAAACACCATATATTTT. This rearrangement joins TRBV3-1 (or the pseudogene TRBV3-2) to TRBJ1-3; 9 bases are a match to TRBD1. V lost 6 bases to trimming and J lost 3 bases; unmatched junction nucleotides: 6. Germline-derived CDR1 and CDR2 are LGHDT and YNNKEL (reference sequence). This CDR3 is built from 15 residues.